The clone carrying this TCR beta chain came up once. No antigen is known for it. Germline CDR1 is LNHNV and CDR2 is YYDKDF (reference sequence). The V gene lost 6 bases and the J gene lost 0 bases, with 8 bases spanning the gap. The CDR3 consists of 13 residues. The sample is drawn from a study of shared clonotypes between healthy human individuals. Naive CD8 populations comprised CD45RO-negative cells positively selected for CCR7, excluding terminally differentiated effector memory CD45RA+ cells. The study drew all its donors from Caucasian adults living in Nashville, Tennessee. Study-wide points: Naive subsets typically showed greater estimated richness than memory subsets. Naive CD4 clonotypes were shared across several donors at roughly 4.6%. All-four-donor shared clonotypes had higher generation probabilities than non-shared clonotypes did.

Here immunoSEQ multiplex PCR was the method, and the copy in TCRdb shows in-frame clones only, minus some. The sample lists approximately 2,200,000 clones, under 95% occurring once. This TCR came from a man aged 18-30 years in good health. Some clones in this sample may be carry-over from other donors' samples. The chain recombines TRBV15 with TRBJ1-1; no reliable D call. Sequenced material: naive CD8+ T cells from PBMCs. This chain's CDR3 is CATSPGMNTEAFF. In nucleotides, the CDR3 is TGTGCCACCAGTCCGGGGATGAACACTGAAGCTTTCTTT.